One sample yielded the 5 T cell receptor beta chains listed below, sequenced in a study of spatial heterogeneity in lung cancer. Time point in this sample: sample taken at primary tumor resection. Sequencing covered unsorted whole RNA taken from tumor, nontumor lung or frozen PBMC. MiXCR, run by TCRdb on the 5' RACE reads, gives a single entry per CDR3 protein. The data hold around 92,000 distinct CDR3 sequences, with about an eighth observed a single time. This material consisted of PBMCs, taken at surgery. All receptors come from a male donor with early-stage non-small cell lung cancer.

This clonotype was counted only a few times. The genes are TRBV20-1 and TRBJ2-7; TRBD1 is a possible D gene (5 bases). CDR3 size: 12 residues. CDR1 is DFQATT, CDR2 SNEGSKA, per germline (reference sequence). The V end was cut by 5 bases, the J end by 0 bases, with 8 bases between. The CDR3 DNA reads TGCAGTGCTTCGACAGACTCCTACGAGCAGTACTTC. The encoded protein is CSASTDSYEQYF.

This clonotype has ten or more counts. Relative to the germline gene, one junction end is altered; a read error may explain this. This chain joins TRBV12-3 or TRBV12-4 and TRBJ1-2, with 9 positions matching TRBD1. The CDR3 is made up of 13 amino acids. The CDR3 DNA reads as TGTGCCAGTAGTTTATGGGACAGGGATAGCTACACCTTC. It translates to CASSLWDRDSYTF.

This clonotype was detected a few times. This chain links TRBV20-1 with TRBJ2-7; 11 bases agree with TRBD2. Germline CDR1 is DFQATT and CDR2 is SNEGSKA (reference sequence). Trimming took 0 bases from V and 5 from J; bases not matched to a gene: 3. The CDR3 sequence is 14 residues long. The CDR3 region has the DNA TGCAGTGCTAGAGATAGCGGGAGGGCTAACGAGCAGTACTTC. Protein: CSARDSGRANEQYF.

This clonotype was detected a few times. The rearrangement links TRBV20-1 to TRBJ1-6; D remains unclear. Looked up from germline, CDR1 is DFQATT and CDR2 is SNEGSKA (reference sequence). The ends were cut back, 1 base at V and 5 bases at J, with 9 bases in the middle. This CDR3 spans 14 amino acids. This chain's CDR3 is CSARVRLDNSPLHF. CDR3 coding DNA: TGCAGTGCTAGAGTGCGCCTGGATAATTCACCCCTCCACTTT.

The table lists this clonotype with a few counts. The rearrangement uses TRBV2 and TRBJ2-2; the D gene could be TRBD1 or TRBD2 (5 bases each). The V gene's germline CDR1 is SNHLY and CDR2 FYNNEI. V was clipped by 9 bases and J by 0 bases, with 17 bases between them. The CDR3 loop spans 16 amino acids. CDR3 DNA sequence: TGTGCCAGTAAGGTGGGGGTACATCCGAACACCGGGGAGCTGTTTTTT. It yields the protein CASKVGVHPNTGELFF.